One and the same sample provided the 25 T cell receptor beta chains below, sequenced in a study of blood T cell repertoires in COVID-19. The data were produced by immunoSEQ multiplex PCR, yet TCRdb's version contains in-frame clones alone and is incomplete. The profile covers roughly 200,000 clones, with around 86% appearing a single time and roughly 7.1% taken by the ten largest. Sequences were obtained from PBMCs or T cells enriched from blood (not recorded which). Source of these receptors: a man aged 30-40 years in a cohort exposed to, infected with or recovered from COVID-19 (not recorded which).

This chain uses TRBV28 with TRBJ2-3; 12 bases map to TRBD1. The CDR3 has 16 amino acids. The germline V gene has CDR1 MDHEN and CDR2 SYDVKM. The junction had 9 bases not matched to a gene; V was cut back by 6 bases and J by 5 bases. CDR3 amino acids: CASSRGTGGPRDTQYF. The CDR3 DNA follows: TGTGCCAGCAGCCGGGGGACAGGGGGCCCGCGAGATACGCAGTATTTT.

This clone appeared a single time. This rearrangement joins TRBV29-1 to TRBJ2-2, with 10 positions matching TRBD1. CDR1 is SQVTM and CDR2 is ANQGSEA in the germline V gene. V lost 7 bases, J lost 3 bases, and 8 bases stayed unmatched. This CDR3 has 15 amino acids. The CDR3 region has the DNA TGCAGCGGCAAGAGGGGGACAGGGGACACCGGGGAGCTGTTTTTT. Translated, it gives CSGKRGTGDTGELFF.

V usage is TRBV7-9 and J usage is TRBJ2-5; D is ambiguous. Germline V gene sequence: CDR1 SEHNR, CDR2 FQNEAQ (reference sequence). Trimming took 5 bases from V and 0 from J, leaving 10 bases between them. The CDR3 runs 14 residues. The CDR3 nucleotides are TGTGCCAGCAGCCTTCCCTTGTACCAAGAGACCCAGTACTTC. This encodes CASSLPLYQETQYF.

The gene calls are TRBV6-5 and TRBJ2-7; D ambiguous. Germline V gene sequence: CDR1 MNHEY, CDR2 SVGAGI. This CDR3 comprises 12 residues. Trimming shortened V by 2 bases and J by 6 bases, and 8 bases separated the two germline ends. The CDR3 coding sequence is TGTGCCAGCAGTTACGGAGCCTCCGAGCAGTACTTC. Its translation: CASSYGASEQYF.

CDR3 sequence (DNA): TGCGCCAGGACGGGGGGCGGTTATTCTAATGAAAAACTGTTTTTT. Translation: CARTGGGYSNEKLFF. The chain carries TRBV23-1 and TRBJ1-4, with a tentative D call TRBD1 (6 bases). TRBV23-1 is an ORF, and what it does is uncertain. Trimming left V 9 bases short and J 3 bases short, with 17 bases between. The CDR3 is 15 amino acids.

This clone appeared a few times. The gene calls are TRBV5-1 and TRBJ2-3; a possible D gene is TRBD2 (6 bases). The germline CDR1 and CDR2 sequences are SGHRS and YFSETQ. The CDR3 runs 15 residues. With 3 bases removed from V and 0 bases from J, the gap between germline ends came to 11 bases. CDR3 bases: TGCGCCAGCAGCTCCCAGCGGGCCAGCACAGATACGCAGTATTTT. Translation gives CASSSQRASTDTQYF.

The gene calls are TRBV11-2 and TRBJ1-2; TRBD1 agrees at 7 bases. Germline CDR1 is SGHAT and CDR2 is FQNNGV. The CDR3 loop spans 14 amino acids. With V trimmed by 6 bases and J by 4 bases, 8 bases remained unmatched. CDR3 amino acids: CASSHPRDSYGYTF. CDR3 bases: TGTGCCAGCAGTCACCCAAGGGACAGCTATGGCTACACCTTC.

The chain uses TRBV5-5 and TRBJ1-2; possibly TRBD1 for D (5 bases). The CDR3 is 17 residues long. V lost 0 bases to trimming and J lost 6 bases, with 21 bases between them. Per germline, CDR1 SGHKS and CDR2 YYEKEE (reference sequence). This CDR3 reads CASSLADRGGWADGYTF. CDR3 sequence (DNA): TGTGCCAGCAGCTTGGCCGATAGGGGAGGTTGGGCGGATGGCTACACCTTC. The full variable domain, rest sourced from reference TRBV5-5 and TRBJ1-2, is DAGVTQSPTHLIKTRGQQVTLRCSPISGHKSVSWYQQVLGQGPQFIFQYYEKEERGRGNFPDRFSARQFPNYSSELNVNALLLGDSALYLCASSLADRGGWADGYTFGSGTRLTVV.

V gene TRBV19 combines with J gene TRBJ2-7; 8 bases align to TRBD2. Germline trimming cut 4 bases from V and 4 bases from J; bases unmatched to any gene: 15. The V gene's germline CDR1 is LNHDA and CDR2 SQIVND (reference sequence). The CDR3 runs 17 residues. DNA of the CDR3: TGTGCCAGTAGTACAGTATCGGGGGGGATCTTTTTTTACGAGCAGTACTTC. Translation: CASSTVSGGIFFYEQYF.

This clone was counted once. The chain joins TRBV5-6 to TRBJ2-6; possible D gene TRBD2, 5 bases. V lost 4 bases, J lost 4 bases, and 21 bases lay in between. This CDR3 spans 18 amino acids. The germline V gene encodes CDR1 SGHDT and CDR2 YYEEEE. CDR3 DNA: TGTGCCAGCAGCGGGCTCCCTCTCACTAGTTCCGGGGCCAACGTCCTGACTTTC. It translates to CASSGLPLTSSGANVLTF.

CDR3 sequence reads: CASSQLRLAGGPYEQFF. The CDR3 nucleotides read TGCGCCAGCAGCCAACTTAGACTAGCGGGAGGGCCCTATGAGCAGTTCTTC. The chain couples TRBV4-1 to TRBJ2-1; 14 bases match TRBD2. Germline assignment: CDR1 MGHRA and CDR2 YSYEKL. This CDR3 is built from 17 residues. Trimming took 2 bases from V and 8 from J; bases not matched to a gene: 8.

The chain is built from TRBV9 and TRBJ2-1; TRBD1 matches 7 bases. Germline CDR1 SGDLS, CDR2 YYNGEE. With 4 bases clipped from V and 3 bases from J, the junction kept 7 bases outside the gene matches. There are 15 residues in the CDR3. CDR3 loop: CASSPTGAHYNEQFF. Written as DNA, the CDR3 is TGTGCCAGCAGCCCCACAGGGGCGCACTACAATGAGCAGTTCTTC.

The V and J genes are TRBV6-5 and TRBJ1-5; D uncertain. The CDR3 runs 14 residues. The V end was cut by 6 bases, the J end by 1 base, with 10 bases between. CDR1 MNHEY and CDR2 SVGAGI come from the germline V gene. The CDR3: CASRAQNSNQPQHF. CDR3 DNA sequence: TGTGCCAGCAGAGCACAGAACAGCAATCAGCCCCAGCATTTT.

The chain employs TRBV4-2 and TRBJ1-2; TRBD1 is a possible D gene (5 bases). V shed 0 bases and J shed 3 bases, with 17 bases lying between them. This CDR3 region has 17 residues. Germline lookup yields CDR1 LGHNA and CDR2 YNFKEQ. The CDR3 DNA sequence: TGTGCCAGCAGCCAAGAATTTTGGGGCGCCGAGCACTATGGCTACACCTTC. Translating gives CASSQEFWGAEHYGYTF.

The genes are TRBV5-1 and TRBJ2-3; D gene uncertain. CDR1 and CDR2 from the germline V gene are SGHRS and YFSETQ. The CDR3 is 12 residues long. Deletions cut 4 bases from V and 0 bases from J, with 3 bases between. CDR3 bases: TGCGCCAGCAGCCTAAGCACAGATACGCAGTATTTT. It translates to CASSLSTDTQYF.

This clone was recorded at least ten times. This chain joins TRBV7-9 and TRBJ2-6; 9 nucleotides match TRBD1. V was clipped by 5 bases and J by 0 bases; unmatched bases: 5. The CDR3 sequence is 17 residues long. From germline, CDR1 is SEHNR and CDR2 FQNEAQ (reference sequence). The CDR3 protein is CASSAWDRDSGANVLTF. CDR3 DNA sequence: TGTGCCAGCAGCGCCTGGGACAGGGACTCTGGGGCCAACGTCCTGACTTTC.

As regards this clone: A junction end diverges from the germline sequence, so it may reflect a read error. This rearrangement joins TRBV7-7 to TRBJ2-5; TRBD2 matches at 7 bases. From germline, CDR1 is SSHAT and CDR2 FNYEAQ (reference sequence). The CDR3 runs 15 residues. The CDR3 protein is CASSLDGSGGETQYF. CDR3 bases: TGTGCTAGCAGCTTAGACGGTTCCGGGGGGGAGACCCAGTACTTC.

The table lists this clone with many counts. Germline is not matched at one junction end, which may reflect a read error. The genes are TRBV6-5 and TRBJ1-2; TRBD1 might be the D (6 bases). In germline, CDR1 is MNHEY, CDR2 SVGAGI. This CDR3 comprises 11 residues. The DNA of the CDR3 is TGTGCCAGCAGTTACCCTCCGGGACACTACTTC. Translation: CASSYPPGHYF.

The chain combines TRBV7-3 with TRBJ2-1; TRBD1 aligns across 7 bases. Germline CDR1 is SGHTA and CDR2 is FQGTGA. V lost 4 bases to trimming and J lost 3 bases; unmatched junction nucleotides: 3. This CDR3 spans 14 amino acids. The CDR3 spells CASSSGQSYNEQFF. In DNA, the CDR3 is TGTGCCAGCAGCTCGGGACAGAGCTACAATGAGCAGTTCTTC.

The chain employs TRBV19 and TRBJ1-3; possible D gene TRBD1, 6 bases. The length of the CDR3 is 15 residues. Germline V gene sequence: CDR1 LNHDA, CDR2 SQIVND (reference sequence). The V gene lost 6 bases and the J gene lost 0 bases, with 12 bases spanning the gap. CDR3 sequence reads: CASRTGQFSGNTIYF. The CDR3, as DNA: TGTGCCAGTAGAACTGGACAGTTCTCTGGAAACACCATATATTTT.

The chain employs TRBV10-3 and TRBJ2-7; 12 nucleotides agree with TRBD2. V shed 4 bases and J 7 bases; nucleotides not matched to a gene: 11. The CDR3 consists of 16 residues. Germline CDR1 ENHRY, CDR2 SYGVKD. The CDR3 DNA follows: TGTGCCATCAGTGCTAGTCTAGCGGGAGGGCCGTGGGAGCAGTACTTC. Translation gives CAISASLAGGPWEQYF.

This rearrangement joins TRBV15 to TRBJ1-1; D gene uncertain. Germline V lookup: CDR1 LNHNV, CDR2 YYDKDF (reference sequence). CDR3 length equals 14 residues. V was shortened by 0 bases and J by 2 bases, with 7 bases between the two germline ends. The CDR3 region has the DNA TGTGCCACCAGCAGAGAGGGAGGAAACACTGAAGCTTTCTTT. It translates to CATSREGGNTEAFF.

This chain uses TRBV25-1 with TRBJ2-7; 11 bases are shared with TRBD2. There are 14 residues in the CDR3. Germline V gives CDR1 MGHDK, CDR2 SYGVNS. The V gene end was trimmed by 8 bases and the J gene end by 5 bases; junction bases not matched to a gene: 8. DNA for the CDR3: TGTGCCAGCCGAGTAGCGGGAGGGGCCAACGAGCAGTACTTC. This gives the protein CASRVAGGANEQYF.

The chain links TRBV9 to TRBJ2-1, with D possibly being TRBD2 (7 bases). Germline V lookup: CDR1 SGDLS, CDR2 YYNGEE. The CDR3 extends over 15 amino acids. Deletions cut 2 bases from V and 0 bases from J, with 9 bases between. The CDR3 here is CASSVAGASYNEQFF. CDR3 DNA: TGTGCCAGCAGCGTGGCGGGGGCCTCCTACAATGAGCAGTTCTTC.

This clone was counted between two and nine times. The chain has TRBV6-5 and TRBJ2-7; D might be TRBD1 (5 bases). V dropped 7 bases and J dropped 2 bases, with 15 bases sitting between them. In germline, CDR1 is MNHEY, CDR2 SVGAGI. The CDR3 runs 14 residues. CDR3: CASMMLTATYEQYF. The CDR3 DNA follows: TGTGCCAGCATGATGTTGACAGCGACCTACGAGCAGTACTTC.